The 25 T cell receptor beta chains below all came from one sample that was sequenced in a study of cytomegalovirus exposure and HLA in healthy donors (dated by TCRdb to the late 2010s). The protocol used for the library was the immunoSEQ multiplex PCR assay. The multiplex PCR relied on a mix of 60 forward primers for TCR Vbeta segments and 13 reverse primers for TCR Jbeta segments. TCRdb took this table from immuneACCESS and kept in-frame rearrangements with V and J called. Such tables lack part of the clones; where checked against another copy, unresolved V genes explain under half of the gap, and the rest is unexplained. The sample's table covers 70,000 or so clones. Roughly 0.89% of the sample is taken by the ten largest. Sample: PBMCs. The source is a boy aged 5-17 years in good health and CMV-seronegative.

The V call is TRBV7-2, the J call TRBJ2-3, with TRBD2 as a possible D gene (6 bases). This CDR3 contains 13 residues. The V gene's germline CDR1 is SGHTA and CDR2 FQGNSA. V dropped 8 bases and J dropped 2 bases, with 11 bases sitting between them. The CDR3 region is CASGRGTTDTQYF. The CDR3 region has the DNA TGTGCCAGCGGGCGGGGCACCACAGATACGCAGTATTTT.

This sequence joins TRBV7-2 and TRBJ2-5, with a possible D match to TRBD2 (5 bases). The CDR3 is 12 residues long. Trimming removed 6 bases at V and 5 bases at J, with 10 bases between. Germline loops: CDR1 SGHTA, CDR2 FQGNSA. CDR3 coding DNA: TGTGCCAGCAGTTTCGGACTGGAGACCCAGTACTTC. Amino acids: CASSFGLETQYF.

The rearrangement joins TRBV7-2 to TRBJ1-5; 7 nucleotides align to TRBD1. Germline CDR1 is SGHTA and CDR2 is FQGNSA. J gave up 4 bases and V 5 bases, and 8 bases lay outside the gene matches. The CDR3 loop spans 15 amino acids. The CDR3 here is CASSPGTAKNQPQHF. CDR3 bases: TGTGCCAGCAGCCCCGGGACAGCGAAGAATCAGCCCCAGCATTTT.

This chain links TRBV4-3 with TRBJ1-1; 9 bases are shared with TRBD1. V was pared by 4 bases and J by 4 bases, with 4 bases of the junction left unmatched. Per germline, CDR1 LGHNA and CDR2 YSLEER. There are 14 residues in the CDR3. CDR3 coding DNA: TGCGCCAGCAGCCTGGACAGGGGTGGCACTGAAGCTTTCTTT. Translated: CASSLDRGGTEAFF.

The chain joins TRBV7-7 to TRBJ2-3; D uncertain. The CDR3 is 13 residues long. Germline CDR1 reads SSHAT; CDR2 reads FNYEAQ (reference sequence). Between the trimmed V and J ends, which lost 3 bases and 5 bases, there was a span of 9 bases. The CDR3 loop is CASSLYLRDTQYF. The CDR3 nucleotides read TGTGCCAGCAGCTTGTATCTGAGAGATACGCAGTATTTT. Full variable domain (missing parts from reference TRBV7-7 and TRBJ2-3): GAGVSQSPRYKVTKRGQDVTLRCDPISSHATLYWYQQALGQGPEFLTYFNYEAQPDKSGLPSDRFSAERPEGSISTLTIQRTEQRDSAMYRCASSLYLRDTQYFGPGTRLTVL.

The chain combines TRBV4-1 with TRBJ1-2; D is undetermined. Germline V CDR1 and CDR2: MGHRA, YSYEKL. The V and J ends lost 2 bases and 4 bases respectively, with 20 bases between them. The length of the CDR3 is 17 residues. The CDR3 is CASSQLPRAGELYGYTF. The CDR3 region has the DNA TGCGCCAGCAGCCAACTACCGCGGGCAGGTGAACTCTATGGCTACACCTTC.

CDR3: CASSGGLAYEQYF. In nucleotides, the CDR3 is TGCGCCAGCAGCGGGGGACTAGCCTACGAGCAGTACTTC. The genes are TRBV5-1 and TRBJ2-7, with 8 bases aligning to TRBD2. Unmatched junction bases numbered 2, after V lost 4 bases and J lost 2 bases. CDR1 SGHRS and CDR2 YFSETQ come from the germline V gene. CDR3 length: 13 amino acids.

The chain uses TRBV25-1 and TRBJ2-5; D may be TRBD2 (6 bases). Trimming took off 9 bases at V and 3 bases at J, with 11 bases between the two ends. The CDR3 sequence is 12 residues long. Germline V gene sequence: CDR1 MGHDK, CDR2 SYGVNS. The CDR3, as DNA: TGTGCCAGTGGGTGGGGGGAAGAGACCCAGTACTTC. This sequence encodes CASGWGEETQYF.

The chain recombines TRBV18 with TRBJ2-3, with a possible D match to TRBD2 (6 bases). The CDR3 consists of 12 residues. V gave up 2 bases and J gave up 13 bases, with 13 bases separating them. The germline V gene encodes CDR1 KGHSH and CDR2 LQKENI. The CDR3 sequence is CASSPGRELEYF. CDR3 in DNA: TGTGCCAGCTCACCAGGGCGGGAACTAGAGTATTTT.

The chain is built from TRBV5-4 and TRBJ2-3; the D gene is possibly TRBD1 (5 bases). Germline CDR1 SGHNT, CDR2 YYREEE (reference sequence). V lost 4 bases to trimming and J lost 2 bases, with 17 bases between them. The CDR3 loop spans 16 amino acids. Here the CDR3 reads CASSHSPDRATDTQYF. The DNA for the CDR3 is TGTGCCAGCAGCCATTCCCCCGACAGAGCCACAGATACGCAGTATTTT. The full variable domain, its missing parts supplied by reference TRBV5-4 and TRBJ2-3, is ETGVTQSPTHLIKTRGQQVTLRCSSQSGHNTVSWYQQALGQGPQFIFQYYREEENGRGNFPPRFSGLQFPNYSSELNVNALELDDSALYLCASSHSPDRATDTQYFGPGTRLTVL.

The CDR3 nucleotides are TGTGCCAGCAGCGTAAGGACTAGCGGGAATGAGCAGTACTTC. Translating it yields CASSVRTSGNEQYF. The chain couples TRBV7-2 to TRBJ2-7; 12 positions match TRBD2. The germline V gene encodes CDR1 SGHTA and CDR2 FQGNSA. CDR3 length equals 14 residues. The V segment lost 5 bases and the J segment 7 bases; nucleotides outside the gene matches: 6.

V and J are TRBV6-5 and TRBJ2-4, with 11 bases aligning to TRBD2. V was pared by 2 bases and J by 4 bases, with 4 bases of the junction left unmatched. The V gene's germline CDR1 is MNHEY and CDR2 SVGAGI. The CDR3 runs to 16 residues. The CDR3 DNA reads TGTGCCAGCAGTTACGATCCTAGCGGGGGGAAAAACATTCAGTACTTC. It encodes CASSYDPSGGKNIQYF.

As DNA, the CDR3 is TGTGCCAGTAGTATGGGACTCAACACCGGGGAGCTGTTTTTT. As protein: CASSMGLNTGELFF. This chain joins TRBV19 and TRBJ2-2; a possible D gene is TRBD2 (6 bases). The CDR3 is 14 amino acids. The V gene's germline CDR1 is LNHDA and CDR2 SQIVND (reference sequence). V was clipped by 3 bases and J by 2 bases, with 7 bases between them. Supplemented by reference TRBV19 and TRBJ2-2, the full variable domain reads DGGITQSPKYLFRKEGQNVTLSCEQNLNHDAMYWYRQDPGQGLRLIYYSQIVNDFQKGDIAEGYSVSREKKESFPLTVTSAQKNPTAFYLCASSMGLNTGELFFGEGSRLTVL.

This chain uses TRBV2 with TRBJ1-1; TRBD1 aligns across 7 bases. The CDR3 runs 14 residues. Looked up from germline, CDR1 is SNHLY and CDR2 is FYNNEI. V trimming: 7 bases; J trimming: 0 bases; junction bases outside the gene matches: 5. The CDR3 loop reads CASTLRGLNTEAFF. DNA of the CDR3: TGTGCCAGCACCTTAAGGGGGCTGAACACTGAAGCTTTCTTT.

The V gene is TRBV11-1, the J gene TRBJ2-7; D gene unclear. The CDR3 totals 15 residues. The germline V gene has CDR1 SGHAT and CDR2 FQDESV (reference sequence). Trimming stripped 5 bases from V and 1 base from J, with 15 bases between. The CDR3 DNA is TGTGCCAGCAGCCCGACCTGGGCGCAGTCCTACGAGCAGTACTTC. It specifies CASSPTWAQSYEQYF.

This chain uses TRBV19 with TRBJ2-5; TRBD1 is a possible D gene (6 bases). Between the trimmed V and J ends, which lost 5 bases and 0 bases, there was a span of 10 bases. Looked up from germline, CDR1 is LNHDA and CDR2 is SQIVND (reference sequence). This CDR3 is 14 amino acids long. DNA of the CDR3: TGTGCCAGTAGTCCAAGGACAGACCAAGAGACCCAGTACTTC. Its translation: CASSPRTDQETQYF.

The chain is built from TRBV14 and TRBJ2-7, with 9 bases fitting TRBD2. Germline values: CDR1 SGHDN, CDR2 FVKESK. V dropped 1 base and J dropped 2; count of bases not matched to a gene: 9. The CDR3 length is 17 residues. Written as DNA, the CDR3 is TGTGCCAGCAGCCAAGGATCCAGCGGGAGGACCCCCTACGAGCAGTACTTC. Encoded protein: CASSQGSSGRTPYEQYF.

V and J are TRBV18 and TRBJ2-1; the D gene is possibly TRBD1 (6 bases). This CDR3 region has 16 residues. V was cut by 0 bases and J by 5 bases, with 14 bases left in between. CDR1 and CDR2 from the germline V gene are KGHSH and LQKENI. The CDR3: CASSPPRRTEDNEQFF. The CDR3 DNA reads as TGTGCCAGCTCACCACCCAGACGGACAGAAGACAATGAGCAGTTCTTC.

J is TRBJ2-2 and V is TRBV28; D is possibly TRBD1 (6 bases). This CDR3 region has 14 residues. Germline assignment: CDR1 MDHEN and CDR2 SYDVKM. The V and J ends lost 3 bases and 8 bases respectively, with 13 bases between them. The CDR3 DNA follows: TGTGCCAGCAGTTTTGGTACAGGGATAGGGGAGCTGTTTTTT. Translation gives CASSFGTGIGELFF. Using reference TRBV28 and TRBJ2-2 for the parts outside the CDR3, the full variable domain is DVKVTQSSRYLVKRTGEKVFLECVQDMDHENMFWYRQDPGLGLRLIYFSYDVKMKEKGDIPEGYSVSREKKERFSLILESASTNQTSMYLCASSFGTGIGELFFGEGSRLTVL.

This chain uses TRBV6-5 with TRBJ1-2; D ambiguous. Germline CDR1 reads MNHEY; CDR2 reads SVGAGI. The V and J ends lost 5 bases and 7 bases respectively, with 20 bases between them. This CDR3 has 15 amino acids. CDR3 in amino acids: CASSPQPFDGSGYTF. The CDR3, as DNA: TGTGCCAGCAGTCCCCAGCCTTTTGACGGGTCTGGCTACACCTTC.

This sequence joins TRBV5-1 and TRBJ2-2; weak D call: TRBD2 (6 bases). V was clipped by 7 bases and J by 2 bases, with 21 bases between them. CDR1 is SGHRS and CDR2 is YFSETQ in the germline V gene. The CDR3 sequence is 17 residues long. The CDR3: CASHSGGLRDNTGELFF. The CDR3 region has the DNA TGCGCCAGCCATTCCGGGGGACTCCGGGATAACACCGGGGAGCTGTTTTTT.

V is TRBV19 and J is TRBJ1-5; the match to TRBD1 covers 12 bases. Unmatched junction bases numbered 8, after V lost 8 bases and J lost 3 bases. Germline V gives CDR1 LNHDA, CDR2 SQIVND (reference sequence). The CDR3 loop spans 16 amino acids. Here the CDR3 reads CASLPPGQGANQPQHF. CDR3 in DNA: TGTGCCAGTTTGCCTCCGGGACAGGGGGCCAATCAGCCCCAGCATTTT.

The CDR3 sequence is CASSQGRTVYGYTF. The CDR3 bases are TGTGCCAGCTCACAGGGAAGGACTGTCTATGGCTACACCTTC. The rearrangement links TRBV18 to TRBJ1-2; no reliable D call. Germline CDR1 is KGHSH and CDR2 is LQKENI. CDR3 length equals 14 residues. Between the trimmed V and J ends, which lost 4 bases and 4 bases, there was a span of 13 bases.

The genes are TRBV7-6 and TRBJ1-1; unclear D gene. V was cut by 11 bases and J by 1 base, with 17 bases left in between. The CDR3 is 14 residues long. Germline-derived CDR1 and CDR2 are SGHVS and FNYEAQ. DNA for the CDR3: TGTGCCTCCTGGGCGGGTGTGTGGAACACTGAAGCTTTCTTT. Protein product: CASWAGVWNTEAFF.

The chain is built from TRBV18 and TRBJ2-5; 7 nucleotides line up with TRBD2. The J segment lost 2 bases and the V segment lost 3 bases, leaving 6 bases of the junction unmatched. This CDR3 is built from 15 residues. Germline V gene sequence: CDR1 KGHSH, CDR2 LQKENI. The CDR3 sequence is CASSPSGLLQETQYF. The CDR3, as DNA: TGTGCCAGCTCACCTTCGGGACTACTTCAAGAGACCCAGTACTTC.